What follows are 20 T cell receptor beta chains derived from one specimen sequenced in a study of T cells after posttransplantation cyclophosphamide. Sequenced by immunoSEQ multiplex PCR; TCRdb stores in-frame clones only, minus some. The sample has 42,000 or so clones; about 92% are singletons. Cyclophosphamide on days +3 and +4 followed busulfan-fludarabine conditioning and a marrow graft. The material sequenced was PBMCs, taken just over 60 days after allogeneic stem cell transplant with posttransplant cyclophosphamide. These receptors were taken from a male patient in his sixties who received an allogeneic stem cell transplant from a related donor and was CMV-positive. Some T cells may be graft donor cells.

CDR3 sequence: CASNPLQGETQYF. In DNA, the CDR3 is TGTGCCAGCAACCCCCTCCAGGGGGAGACCCAGTACTTC. The J gene is TRBJ2-5, the V gene TRBV6-6; TRBD1 is a possible D gene (6 bases). The ends were cut back, 7 bases at V and 5 bases at J, with 14 bases in the middle. CDR1 and CDR2 (germline): MNHNY, SVGAGI (reference sequence). This CDR3 is 13 amino acids long.

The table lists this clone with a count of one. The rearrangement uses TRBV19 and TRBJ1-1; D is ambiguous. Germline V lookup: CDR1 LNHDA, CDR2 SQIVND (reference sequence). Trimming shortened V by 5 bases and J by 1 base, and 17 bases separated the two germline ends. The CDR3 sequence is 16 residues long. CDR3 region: CASSPRPNLKNTEAFF. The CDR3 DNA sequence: TGTGCCAGTAGTCCGCGCCCAAACCTGAAGAACACTGAAGCTTTCTTT.

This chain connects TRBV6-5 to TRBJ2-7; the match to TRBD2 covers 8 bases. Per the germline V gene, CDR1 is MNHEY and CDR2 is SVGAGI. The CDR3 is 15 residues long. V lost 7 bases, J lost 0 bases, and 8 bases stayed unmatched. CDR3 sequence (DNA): TGTGCCAGCATGAAAACCGGGACTAGCTCCTACGAGCAGTACTTC. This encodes CASMKTGTSSYEQYF.

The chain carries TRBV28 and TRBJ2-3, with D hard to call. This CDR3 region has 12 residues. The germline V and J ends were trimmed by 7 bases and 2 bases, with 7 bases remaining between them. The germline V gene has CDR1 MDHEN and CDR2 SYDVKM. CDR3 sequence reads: CASKLNTDTQYF. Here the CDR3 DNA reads TGTGCCAGCAAGCTAAACACAGATACGCAGTATTTT.

DNA of the CDR3: TGCGCCAGCAGCTCGGACACCGCCGGCACTGAAGCTTTCTTT. Translating it yields CASSSDTAGTEAFF. The V and J genes are TRBV5-1 and TRBJ1-1; TRBD1 is a possible D gene (5 bases). Trimming removed 3 bases at V and 4 bases at J, with 13 bases between. The CDR3 is 14 residues long. Germline V gene data show CDR1 as SGHRS and CDR2 as YFSETQ.

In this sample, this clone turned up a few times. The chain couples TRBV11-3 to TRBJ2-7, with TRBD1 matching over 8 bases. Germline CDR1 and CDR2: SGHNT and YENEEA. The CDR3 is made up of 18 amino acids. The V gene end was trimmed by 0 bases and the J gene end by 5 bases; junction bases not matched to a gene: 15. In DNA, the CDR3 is TGTGCCAGCAGCTTAGATGCGAGGACAGGGCCACTAAACGACGAGCAGTACGTC. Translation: CASSLDARTGPLNDEQYV.

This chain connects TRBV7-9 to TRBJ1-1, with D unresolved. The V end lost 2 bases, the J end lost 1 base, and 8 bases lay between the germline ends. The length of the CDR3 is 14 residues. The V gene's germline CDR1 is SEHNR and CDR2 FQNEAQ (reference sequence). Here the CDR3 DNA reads TGTGCCAGCAGCTTAAGTACAGCGAACACTGAAGCTTTCTTT. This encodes CASSLSTANTEAFF.

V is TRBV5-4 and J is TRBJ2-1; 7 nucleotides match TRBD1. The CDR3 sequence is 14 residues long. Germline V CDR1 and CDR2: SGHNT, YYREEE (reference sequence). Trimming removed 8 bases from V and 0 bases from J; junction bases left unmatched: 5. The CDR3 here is CASFDRDSYNEQFF. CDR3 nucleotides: TGTGCCAGTTTCGACAGGGACTCCTACAATGAGCAGTTCTTC. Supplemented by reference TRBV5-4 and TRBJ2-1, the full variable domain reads ETGVTQSPTHLIKTRGQQVTLRCSSQSGHNTVSWYQQALGQGPQFIFQYYREEENGRGNFPPRFSGLQFPNYSSELNVNALELDDSALYLCASFDRDSYNEQFFGPGTRLTVL.

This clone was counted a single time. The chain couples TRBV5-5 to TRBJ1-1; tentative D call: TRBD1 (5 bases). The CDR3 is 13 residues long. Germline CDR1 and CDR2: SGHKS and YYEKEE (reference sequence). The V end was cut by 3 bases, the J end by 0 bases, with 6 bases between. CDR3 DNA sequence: TGTGCCAGCAGCTCGACAGTGAACACTGAAGCTTTCTTT. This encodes CASSSTVNTEAFF.

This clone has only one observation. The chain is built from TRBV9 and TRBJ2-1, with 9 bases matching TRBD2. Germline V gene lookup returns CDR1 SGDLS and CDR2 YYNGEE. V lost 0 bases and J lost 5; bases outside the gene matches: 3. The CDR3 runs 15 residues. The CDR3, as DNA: TGTGCCAGCAGCGTAGGACTAGCGGATAACAATGAGCAGTTCTTC. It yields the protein CASSVGLADNNEQFF.

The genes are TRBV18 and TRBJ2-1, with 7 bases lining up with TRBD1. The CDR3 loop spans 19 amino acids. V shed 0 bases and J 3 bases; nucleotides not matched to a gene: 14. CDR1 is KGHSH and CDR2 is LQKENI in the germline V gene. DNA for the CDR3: TGTGCCAGCTCACCACCCCGAGCCCATGGGGGACAGATCTACAATGAGCAGTTCTTC. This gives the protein CASSPPRAHGGQIYNEQFF.

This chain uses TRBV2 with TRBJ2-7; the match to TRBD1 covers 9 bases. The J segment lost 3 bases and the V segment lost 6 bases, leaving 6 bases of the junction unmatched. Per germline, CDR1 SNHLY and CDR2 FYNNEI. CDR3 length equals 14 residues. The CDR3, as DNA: TGTGCCAGCAGAGAGGGACAGGGCCACTACGAGCAGTACTTC. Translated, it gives CASREGQGHYEQYF.

CDR3 sequence reads: CSVLGTSSYGYTF. In DNA, the CDR3 is TGCAGCGTTCTCGGGACTTCCTCCTATGGCTACACCTTC. The V gene is TRBV29-1, the J gene TRBJ1-2; tentatively, D is TRBD1 (5 bases). The CDR3 contains 13 residues. Trimming stripped 5 bases from V and 4 bases from J, with 14 bases between. Germline V gene lookup returns CDR1 SQVTM and CDR2 ANQGSEA.

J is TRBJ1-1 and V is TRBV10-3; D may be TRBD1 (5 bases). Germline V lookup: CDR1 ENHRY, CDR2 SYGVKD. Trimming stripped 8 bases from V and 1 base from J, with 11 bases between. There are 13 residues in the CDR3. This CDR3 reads CAISGSANTEAFF. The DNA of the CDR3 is TGTGCCATCTCAGGGTCGGCGAACACTGAAGCTTTCTTT.

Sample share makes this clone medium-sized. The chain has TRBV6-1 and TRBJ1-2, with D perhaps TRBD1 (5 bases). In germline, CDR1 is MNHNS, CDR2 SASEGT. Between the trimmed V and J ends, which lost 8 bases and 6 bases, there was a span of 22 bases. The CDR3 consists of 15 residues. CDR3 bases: TGTGCCAGCTACAAATGGGACTCCCTCCTAAATGGCTACACCTTC. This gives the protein CASYKWDSLLNGYTF.

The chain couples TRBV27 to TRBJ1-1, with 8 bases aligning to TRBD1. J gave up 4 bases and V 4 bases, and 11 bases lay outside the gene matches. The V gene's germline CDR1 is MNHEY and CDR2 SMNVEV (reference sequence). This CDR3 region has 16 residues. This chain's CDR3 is CASSSDRVRGSTEAFF. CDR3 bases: TGTGCCAGCAGTTCGGACAGGGTGAGGGGTAGCACTGAAGCTTTCTTT.

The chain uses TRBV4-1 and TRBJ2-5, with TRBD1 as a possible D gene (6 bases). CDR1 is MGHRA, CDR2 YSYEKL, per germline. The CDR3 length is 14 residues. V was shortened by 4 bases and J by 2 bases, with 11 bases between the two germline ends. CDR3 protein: CASSLRTVQETQYF. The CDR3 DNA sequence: TGCGCCAGCAGCCTGCGGACAGTTCAAGAGACCCAGTACTTC.

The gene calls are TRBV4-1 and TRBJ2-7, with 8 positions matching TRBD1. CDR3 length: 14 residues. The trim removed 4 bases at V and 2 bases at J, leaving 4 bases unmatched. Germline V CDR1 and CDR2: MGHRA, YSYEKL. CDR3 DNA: TGCGCCAGCAGCCCCCGGGACAGGACCTACGAGCAGTACTTC. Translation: CASSPRDRTYEQYF.

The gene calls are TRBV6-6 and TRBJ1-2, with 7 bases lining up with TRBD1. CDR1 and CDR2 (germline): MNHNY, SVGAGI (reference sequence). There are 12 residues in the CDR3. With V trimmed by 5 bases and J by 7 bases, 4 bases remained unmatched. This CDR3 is CASSDNRGGYTF. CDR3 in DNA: TGTGCCAGCAGTGACAACAGGGGTGGCTACACCTTC.

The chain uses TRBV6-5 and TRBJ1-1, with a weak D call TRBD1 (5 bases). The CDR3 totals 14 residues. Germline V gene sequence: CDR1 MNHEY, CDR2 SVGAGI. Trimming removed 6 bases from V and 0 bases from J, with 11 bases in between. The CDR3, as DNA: TGTGCCAGCAGGCGGGGCTTGATGAACACTGAAGCTTTCTTT. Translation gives CASRRGLMNTEAFF.